The 21 T cell receptor beta chains presented below share a single source sample, sequenced in a study of blood T cell repertoires in COVID-19. The repertoire was sequenced with immunoSEQ multiplex PCR; TCRdb's copy has only in-frame clones and lacks some. This repertoire shows about 100,000 clones, around four fifths found once; its top ten account for 9.5% to 13%. Sequenced material: peripheral blood. The receptors derive from a woman in her 70s with acute or convalescent COVID-19.

The chain uses TRBV28 and TRBJ1-5, with 8 bases matching TRBD1. V was clipped by 5 bases and J by 6 bases; unmatched bases: 9. Germline V gives CDR1 MDHEN, CDR2 SYDVKM. CDR3 length: 15 residues. The CDR3 reads CASSRGQGTIQPQHF. CDR3 DNA: TGTGCCAGCAGTCGCGGACAGGGAACGATTCAGCCCCAGCATTTT.

This rearrangement joins TRBV5-6 to TRBJ1-2; 9 bases match TRBD1. The germline CDR1 and CDR2 sequences are SGHDT and YYEEEE. Trimming at V came to 6 bases and at J to 8 bases, leaving 14 bases not matched to a gene. This CDR3 contains 15 residues. CDR3 residues: CASTTPDRGYSGYTF. The CDR3 region has the DNA TGTGCCAGCACCACCCCCGACAGGGGGTATAGCGGCTACACCTTC.

The genes are TRBV7-2 and TRBJ1-2; 7 nucleotides line up with TRBD1. This CDR3 spans 13 amino acids. Looked up from germline, CDR1 is SGHTA and CDR2 is FQGNSA. The V and J ends lost 6 bases and 5 bases, in that order; junction bases with no gene match: 6. CDR3 in amino acids: CASSRDSIYGYTF. The CDR3 DNA reads TGTGCCAGCAGTAGGGACAGTATATATGGCTACACCTTC.

This chain connects TRBV10-1 to TRBJ2-3, with 9 bases that match TRBD1. CDR1 is WNHNN and CDR2 is SYGVQD in the germline V gene (reference sequence). V gave up 0 bases and J gave up 2 bases; unmatched junction bases: 6. CDR3 length equals 17 residues. CDR3 sequence (DNA): TGCGCCAGCAGTGAGTCTTCCGGGACAGGGTACACAGATACGCAGTATTTT. Translation: CASSESSGTGYTDTQYF.

This chain uses TRBV7-2 with TRBJ2-5; 9 bases align to TRBD1. CDR1 and CDR2 (germline): SGHTA, FQGNSA. Trimming at V came to 5 bases and at J to 5 bases, leaving 9 bases not matched to a gene. The CDR3 is 15 amino acids. CDR3 in DNA: TGTGCCAGCAGCCCTAGTACAGGGGGCACGGAGACCCAGTACTTC. Amino acid sequence: CASSPSTGGTETQYF. Supplemented by reference TRBV7-2 and TRBJ2-5, the full variable domain reads GAGVSQSPSNKVTEKGKDVELRCDPISGHTALYWYRQSLGQGLEFLIYFQGNSAPDKSGLPSDRFSAERTGGSVSTLTIQRTQQEDSAVYLCASSPSTGGTETQYFGPGTRLLVL.

V is TRBV18 and J is TRBJ2-1; tentative D call: TRBD2 (5 bases). The germline V gene encodes CDR1 KGHSH and CDR2 LQKENI. Trimming stripped 1 base from V and 5 bases from J, with 18 bases between. The CDR3 has 17 amino acids. CDR3 coding DNA: TGTGCCAGCTCACCACTAAGAAAGGGTAAAGCGGACAATGAGCAGTTCTTC. It is translated as CASSPLRKGKADNEQFF.

V is TRBV19 and J is TRBJ2-5; the D is unclear. Germline V CDR1 and CDR2: LNHDA, SQIVND (reference sequence). The CDR3 has 13 residues. V was clipped by 7 bases and J by 2 bases, with 11 bases between them. The CDR3 is CASNIRLQETQYF. The CDR3 DNA follows: TGTGCCAGTAACATCAGGCTTCAAGAGACCCAGTACTTC.

The CDR3 spells CASSFTAGERQPQHF. The CDR3, as DNA: TGTGCCAGCAGCTTTACGGCAGGGGAACGTCAGCCCCAGCATTTT. V and J are TRBV7-8 and TRBJ1-5; perhaps TRBD1 as D (6 bases). This CDR3 contains 15 residues. Between the trimmed V and J ends, which lost 3 bases and 6 bases, there was a span of 15 bases. The V gene's germline CDR1 is SGHVS and CDR2 FQNEAQ.

A few counts support this clone. The chain carries TRBV7-6 and TRBJ1-6, with 7 bases that match TRBD1. Germline values: CDR1 SGHVS, CDR2 FNYEAQ. The CDR3 contains 16 residues. Unmatched junction bases numbered 8, after V lost 2 bases and J lost 7 bases. This CDR3 reads CASSLRGGAYNSPLHF. DNA for the CDR3: TGTGCCAGCAGCTTACGAGGGGGCGCTTACAATTCACCCCTCCACTTT.

The rearrangement links TRBV6-1 to TRBJ2-3, with D tentatively TRBD2 (6 bases). The CDR3 is 14 residues long. Germline lookup yields CDR1 MNHNS and CDR2 SASEGT. The V end was cut by 3 bases, the J end by 6 bases, with 13 bases between. The CDR3 coding sequence is TGTGCCAGCAGTGACCTGGGGGGTTTTGATACGCAGTATTTT. Translating it yields CASSDLGGFDTQYF.

The CDR3 DNA reads as TGTGCCGCTTACGAGGGATCGACAGAGACCCAGTACTTC. The encoded protein is CAAYEGSTETQYF. The genes are TRBV28 and TRBJ2-5; weak D call: TRBD2 (5 bases). The germline V gene encodes CDR1 MDHEN and CDR2 SYDVKM. V was shortened by 11 bases and J by 4 bases, with 17 bases between the two germline ends. This CDR3 has 13 amino acids.

The rearrangement joins TRBV30 to TRBJ1-2; D might be TRBD1 (6 bases). Trimming left V 0 bases short and J 4 bases short, with 21 bases between. This CDR3 spans 17 amino acids. The germline CDR1 and CDR2 sequences are GTSNPN and SVGIG (reference sequence). In nucleotides, the CDR3 is TGTGCCTGGAGTGTTTTGCAGGGGCTAACCGGCTTCTATGGCTACACCTTC. As protein: CAWSVLQGLTGFYGYTF.

The chain has TRBV5-1 and TRBJ2-1; weak D call: TRBD1 (6 bases). CDR1 SGHRS and CDR2 YFSETQ come from the germline V gene. Trimming removed 0 bases at V and 6 bases at J, with 16 bases between. This CDR3 contains 16 residues. The CDR3 reads CASSLVTGLGANEQFF. In DNA, the CDR3 is TGCGCCAGCAGCTTGGTCACAGGATTGGGGGCCAATGAGCAGTTCTTC.

This clone was seen a few times. V usage is TRBV28 and J usage is TRBJ1-4; D not certain. The germline V and J ends were trimmed by 7 bases and 7 bases, with 13 bases remaining between them. The CDR3 spans 13 residues. Germline loops: CDR1 MDHEN, CDR2 SYDVKM. The CDR3 region has the DNA TGTGCCAGCACTCTAACGGAGGGTGAAAAACTGTTTTTT. This sequence encodes CASTLTEGEKLFF.

This rearrangement joins TRBV27 to TRBJ1-5; 7 nucleotides match TRBD1. Germline CDR1 is MNHEY and CDR2 is SMNVEV (reference sequence). The CDR3 consists of 17 residues. Trimming took 6 bases from V and 5 from J; bases not matched to a gene: 16. The CDR3 region has the DNA TGTGCCAGCAGATCCGTCACGGCGGGACAGTGGGATCAGCCCCAGCATTTT. It is translated as CASRSVTAGQWDQPQHF.

The chain uses TRBV9 and TRBJ1-2; D uncertain. Trimming removed 0 bases from V and 4 bases from J, with 13 bases in between. CDR3 length equals 15 residues. The V gene's germline CDR1 is SGDLS and CDR2 YYNGEE. CDR3: CASSVERSLAYGYTF. The CDR3 DNA sequence: TGTGCCAGCAGCGTAGAAAGATCCTTGGCCTATGGCTACACCTTC.

This chain links TRBV28 with TRBJ1-6, with 9 bases lining up with TRBD1. J was trimmed by 11 bases and V by 8 bases; bases with no gene match: 13. CDR1 MDHEN and CDR2 SYDVKM come from the germline V gene. The CDR3 sequence is 15 residues long. The CDR3 sequence: CASGQPGQGGPPLHF. The CDR3 DNA reads TGTGCCAGCGGACAACCGGGACAGGGTGGCCCACCCCTCCACTTT.

The V gene is TRBV7-9, the J gene TRBJ1-4, with 8 bases identical to TRBD1. The CDR3 is 19 amino acids. CDR1 and CDR2 (germline): SEHNR, FQNEAQ (reference sequence). V was clipped by 3 bases and J by 0 bases; unmatched bases: 12. For the CDR3, the DNA is TGTGCCAGCAGCTTTCCCAGGGGGCAGGGGGTATCAACTAATGAAAAACTGTTTTTT. Encoded protein: CASSFPRGQGVSTNEKLFF.

V usage is TRBV4-1 and J usage is TRBJ1-1; 8 nucleotides line up with TRBD1. The CDR3 consists of 19 residues. V shed 4 bases and J 5 bases; nucleotides not matched to a gene: 21. Germline CDR1 MGHRA, CDR2 YSYEKL. CDR3 sequence (DNA): TGCGCCAGCAGCCTAGGACCAAGTGAAGGACAGGGCCGGAGGACTGAAGCTTTCTTT. This codes for CASSLGPSEGQGRRTEAFF.

The gene calls are TRBV20-1 and TRBJ1-4, with unresolved D. The CDR3 extends over 11 amino acids. Trimming shortened V by 0 bases and J by 7 bases, and 3 bases separated the two germline ends. The germline gives CDR1 DFQATT, CDR2 SNEGSKA (reference sequence). The CDR3 nucleotides are TGCAGTGCTAGAGATATTGAAAAACTGTTTTTT. Its translation: CSARDIEKLFF.

This sequence joins TRBV5-1 and TRBJ1-2; possibly TRBD1 for D (5 bases). The V and J ends lost 7 bases and 7 bases respectively, with 23 bases between them. The CDR3 has 15 amino acids. Germline values: CDR1 SGHRS, CDR2 YFSETQ. The DNA for the CDR3 is TGCGCCAGCGGTGCCGATCGGGGGTTGGCTGCTGGCTACACCTTC. Translation gives CASGADRGLAAGYTF.